This paragraph covers one T cell receptor (beta chain) sequence. CDR1 is MNHEY and CDR2 is SVGAGI in the germline V gene. The CDR3 totals 16 residues. Trimming pared 0 bases from V and 0 bases from J, leaving 9 bases between. Assay: immunoSEQ multiplex PCR; the TCRdb copy retains only in-frame clones and omits some. The table has some 350,000 clones, 80% to 90% seen once. The data derive from a study of blood T cell repertoires in COVID-19. Adults between roughly 18 and 90 years of age took part from some 25 US areas. Membership in each cohort depended on participant-reported clinical history. Sequencing used PBMCs or T cells enriched from blood (not recorded which). This chain uses TRBV6-5 with TRBJ1-3; D ambiguous. The receptor's source is a man between 18 and 29 years old who had recovered from COVID-19. The CDR3, as DNA: TGTGCCAGCAGTTACTCGAGCCTCCTCTCTGGAAACACCATATATTTT. Translated, it gives CASSYSSLLSGNTIYF.